The T cell receptor beta chain under discussion was sequenced for a study of T-cell reconstitution after alpha-beta-depleted transplantation in children. Study-level points and caveats: Most T-cell counts and diversity one year after the transplant came from T cells that were newly produced. From surviving recipient T cells and thymic progenitors came the high day-60 TCRbeta diversity observed in some patients. Alpha-beta T cells present about two months after transplant were reported to originate from several hundred expanded graft clones.

For this clonotype: Antigen unknown.

The CDR3 extends over 15 amino acids. V lost 7 bases and J lost 2; bases outside the gene matches: 9. Germline V gives CDR1 SNHLY, CDR2 FYNNEI. During its preparation, the TCRbeta library received unique molecular identifiers. TCRdb reprocessed the PCR reads via MiXCR and lists one record per CDR3 protein. The sample carries 670,000 or so distinct CDR3 sequences, less than 15% recorded once. This specimen was PBMCs, taken before TCRalphabeta/CD19-depleted stem cell transplant. The rearrangement uses TRBV2 and TRBJ1-1; 8 bases fit TRBD1. The TCR sequence derives from a girl aged 2-10 years with congenital amegakaryocytic thrombocytopenia, due to receive a stem cell transplant. This CDR3 is CASNDRTGRNTEAFF. CDR3 sequence (DNA): TGTGCCAGCAATGATAGGACAGGGAGAAACACTGAAGCTTTCTTT.